Shown below are 2 T cell receptor beta chains from a single sample sequenced in a study of T cell responses to AZD1222 COVID-19 vaccine. Sequencing used immunoSEQ multiplex PCR; TCRdb keeps in-frame clones, though not all of them. Here the sample spans some 170,000 clones, approximately 90% being singletons. The sequencing used peripheral blood, collected on day 0 of AZD1222 vaccination. Every receptor here comes from an adult in good health.

This rearrangement joins TRBV29-1 to TRBJ2-5; possible D gene TRBD2, 6 bases. V lost 7 bases, J lost 3 bases, and 15 bases lay in between. The CDR3 covers 13 residues. In germline, CDR1 is SQVTM, CDR2 ANQGSEA. The CDR3 DNA reads TGCAGCGGTCGGGGTAGCGGAAAAGAGACCCAGTACTTC. Translating gives CSGRGSGKETQYF.

This rearrangement joins TRBV24-1 to TRBJ1-1; D unclear. Germline V lookup: CDR1 KGHDR, CDR2 SFDVKD. Trimming cost V 3 bases and J 5 bases, with 12 bases left between them. This CDR3 is 14 amino acids long. The CDR3 region is CATSDPNSGTEAFF. CDR3 nucleotide sequence: TGTGCCACCAGTGATCCTAACAGTGGGACTGAAGCTTTCTTT.